Each of the 5 T cell receptor beta chains below was sequenced from the same sample in a study of CD8 T cells in ankylosing spondylitis. TCRdb independently ran MiXCR on the 5' RACE reads; one entry per CDR3 protein. The profile shows about 390,000 distinct CDR3 sequences, about 22% of them singletons. Regarding the study as a whole: What seemed typical of ankylosing spondylitis blood was a TCR beta motif built from eight highly homologous variants.

Their specific antigens are unknown. Material for sequencing was blood, either unsorted or a sorted T cell fraction (not recorded which). The source of these receptors is a male donor with ankylosing spondylitis.

This clonotype has more than one count but fewer than ten. The chain joins TRBV5-1 to TRBJ2-3; the D gene is possibly TRBD1 (5 bases). The germline V gene encodes CDR1 SGHRS and CDR2 YFSETQ. This CDR3 comprises 14 residues. The V gene lost 4 bases and the J gene lost 1 base, with 10 bases spanning the gap. The CDR3 spells CASSPGRGTDTQYF. For the CDR3, the DNA is TGCGCCAGCAGCCCGGGCAGGGGCACAGATACGCAGTATTTT.

This clonotype was observed a handful of times. CDR3 region: CSAKRWNSNQPQHF. The CDR3 coding sequence is TGCAGTGCTAAGAGGTGGAATAGCAATCAGCCCCAGCATTTT. The chain recombines TRBV20-1 with TRBJ1-5; unclear D gene. CDR1 is DFQATT and CDR2 is SNEGSKA in the germline V gene (reference sequence). The V end lost 4 bases, the J end lost 0 bases, and 10 bases lay between the germline ends. This CDR3 has 14 residues.

The chain recombines TRBV4-1 with TRBJ2-5; TRBD2 is a possible D gene (6 bases). The CDR3 runs 15 residues. V was shortened by 5 bases and J by 0 bases, with 13 bases between the two germline ends. Germline V lookup: CDR1 MGHRA, CDR2 YSYEKL. DNA for the CDR3: TGCGCCAGCAGCGCGGGACTTCAGTACCAAGAGACCCAGTACTTC. Translated: CASSAGLQYQETQYF.

This clonotype was detected only a few times. The chain combines TRBV7-3 with TRBJ2-7; 9 bases align to TRBD2. V lost 5 bases and J lost 0; bases outside the gene matches: 5. The germline V gene encodes CDR1 SGHTA and CDR2 FQGTGA. This CDR3 is built from 15 residues. This CDR3 reads CASSRDSGSSYEQYF. The CDR3 DNA sequence: TGTGCCAGCAGCCGTGATAGCGGGAGCTCCTACGAGCAGTACTTC.

This chain links TRBV10-3 with TRBJ2-1; 11 bases are shared with TRBD2. V shed 1 base and J 6 bases; nucleotides not matched to a gene: 14. Germline V gene data show CDR1 as ENHRY and CDR2 as SYGVKD. This CDR3 has 19 amino acids. CDR3 amino acids: CAISEFLGLAGGKRNEQFF. CDR3 DNA sequence: TGTGCCATCAGTGAGTTTTTAGGTCTAGCGGGGGGAAAACGCAATGAGCAGTTCTTC.